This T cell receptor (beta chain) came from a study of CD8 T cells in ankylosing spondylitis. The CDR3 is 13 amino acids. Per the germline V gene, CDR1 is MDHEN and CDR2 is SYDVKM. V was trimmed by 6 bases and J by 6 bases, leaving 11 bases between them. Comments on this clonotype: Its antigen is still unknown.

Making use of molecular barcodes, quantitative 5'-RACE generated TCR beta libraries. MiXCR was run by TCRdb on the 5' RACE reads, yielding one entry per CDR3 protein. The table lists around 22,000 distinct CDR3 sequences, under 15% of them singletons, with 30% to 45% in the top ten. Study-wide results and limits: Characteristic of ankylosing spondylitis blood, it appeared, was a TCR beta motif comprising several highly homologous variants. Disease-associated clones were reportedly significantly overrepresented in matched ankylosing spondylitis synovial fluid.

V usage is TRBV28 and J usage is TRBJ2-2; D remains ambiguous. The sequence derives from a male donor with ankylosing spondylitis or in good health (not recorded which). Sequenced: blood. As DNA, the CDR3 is TGTGCCAGCAGCCGCAGACAAGCCGGGGAGCTGTTTTTT. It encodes CASSRRQAGELFF.